Here is one T cell receptor (beta chain) with its context. Repertoires were generated with immunoSEQ multiplex PCR, while TCRdb's copy carries only in-frame clones and drops some. The table lists some 56,000 clones, 70% to 85% of them singletons. This entry belongs to a study of blood T cell repertoires in COVID-19. The sample consisted of peripheral blood. This receptor was identified in a man aged 80 or over with COVID-19, enrolled during active disease.

CDR3 amino acids: CASSQDSPTGGPHYGYTF. CDR3 bases: TGCGCCAGCAGCCAAGATTCCCCGACAGGGGGTCCTCATTATGGCTACACCTTC. The rearrangement uses TRBV4-1 and TRBJ1-2; 9 nucleotides align to TRBD1. The V segment lost 0 bases and the J segment 5 bases; nucleotides outside the gene matches: 13. Germline V gene data show CDR1 as MGHRA and CDR2 as YSYEKL. This CDR3 comprises 18 residues.